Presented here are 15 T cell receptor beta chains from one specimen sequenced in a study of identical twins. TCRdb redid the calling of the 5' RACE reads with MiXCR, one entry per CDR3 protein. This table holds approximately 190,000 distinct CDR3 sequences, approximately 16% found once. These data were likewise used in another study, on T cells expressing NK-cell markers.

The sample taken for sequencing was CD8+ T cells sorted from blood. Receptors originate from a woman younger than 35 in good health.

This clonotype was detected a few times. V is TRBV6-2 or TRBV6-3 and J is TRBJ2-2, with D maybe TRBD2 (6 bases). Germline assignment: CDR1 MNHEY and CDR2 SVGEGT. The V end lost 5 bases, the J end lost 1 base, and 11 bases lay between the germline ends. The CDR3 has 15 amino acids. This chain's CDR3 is CASSVNGGNTGELFF. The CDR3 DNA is TGTGCCAGCAGTGTCAACGGGGGGAACACCGGGGAGCTGTTTTTT.

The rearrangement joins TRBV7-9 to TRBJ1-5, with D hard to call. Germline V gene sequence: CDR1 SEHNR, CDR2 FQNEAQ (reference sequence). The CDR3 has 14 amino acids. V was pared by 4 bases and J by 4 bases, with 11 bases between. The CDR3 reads CASSSPGGNQPQHF. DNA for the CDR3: TGTGCCAGCAGCTCTCCAGGTGGAAATCAGCCCCAGCATTTT.

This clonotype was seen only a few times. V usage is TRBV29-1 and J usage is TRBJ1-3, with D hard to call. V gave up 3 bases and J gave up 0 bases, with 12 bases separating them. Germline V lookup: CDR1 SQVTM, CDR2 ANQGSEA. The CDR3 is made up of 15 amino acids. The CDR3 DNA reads TGCAGCGTTGAGGGGTTCACCCGCTCTGGAAACACCATATATTTT. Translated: CSVEGFTRSGNTIYF.

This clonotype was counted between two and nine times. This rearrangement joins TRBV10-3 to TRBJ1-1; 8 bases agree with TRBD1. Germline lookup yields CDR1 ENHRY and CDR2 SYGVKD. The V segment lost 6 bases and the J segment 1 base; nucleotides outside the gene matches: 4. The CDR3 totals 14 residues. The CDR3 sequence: CAISDRGGNTEAFF. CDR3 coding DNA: TGTGCCATCAGCGACAGGGGAGGGAACACTGAAGCTTTCTTT.

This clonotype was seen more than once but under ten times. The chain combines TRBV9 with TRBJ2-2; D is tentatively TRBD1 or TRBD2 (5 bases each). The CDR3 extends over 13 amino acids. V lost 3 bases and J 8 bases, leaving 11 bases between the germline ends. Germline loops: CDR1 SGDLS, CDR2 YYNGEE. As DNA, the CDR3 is TGTGCCAGCAGCGCGGGACCGGGGGGGGAGCTGTTTTTT. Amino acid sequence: CASSAGPGGELFF. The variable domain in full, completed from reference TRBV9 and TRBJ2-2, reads DSGVTQTPKHLITATGQRVTLRCSPRSGDLSVYWYQQSLDQGLQFLIQYYNGEERAKGNILERFSAQQFPDLHSELNLSSLELGDSALYFCASSAGPGGELFFGEGSRLTVL.

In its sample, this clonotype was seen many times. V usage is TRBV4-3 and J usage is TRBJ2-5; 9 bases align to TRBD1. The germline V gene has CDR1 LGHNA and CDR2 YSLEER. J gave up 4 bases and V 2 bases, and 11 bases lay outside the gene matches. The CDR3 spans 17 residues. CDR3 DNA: TGCGCCAGCAGCCAAATACGGGACAGGGATTTAGGAGAGACCCAGTACTTC. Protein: CASSQIRDRDLGETQYF.

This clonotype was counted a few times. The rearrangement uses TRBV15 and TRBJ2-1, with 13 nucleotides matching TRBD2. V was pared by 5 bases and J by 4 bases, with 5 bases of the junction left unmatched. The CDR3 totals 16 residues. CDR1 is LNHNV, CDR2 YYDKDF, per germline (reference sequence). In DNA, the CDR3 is TGTGCCACCAGCGGAGGGACTAGCGGGGAGTACAATGAGCAGTTCTTC. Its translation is CATSGGTSGEYNEQFF.

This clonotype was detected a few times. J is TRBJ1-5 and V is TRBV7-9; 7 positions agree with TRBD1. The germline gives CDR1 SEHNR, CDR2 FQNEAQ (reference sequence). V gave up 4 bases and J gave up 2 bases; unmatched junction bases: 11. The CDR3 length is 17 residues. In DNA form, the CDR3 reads TGTGCCAGCAGCTCGGGACAGAGAGGATATGGCAATCAGCCCCAGCATTTT. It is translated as CASSSGQRGYGNQPQHF.

Here the CDR3 reads CASSPGLASGELFF. In DNA, the CDR3 is TGTGCCAGCAGCCCCGGACTAGCCAGCGGGGAGCTGTTTTTT. The V gene is TRBV5-6, the J gene TRBJ2-2, with 8 bases fitting TRBD2. The germline CDR1 and CDR2 sequences are SGHDT and YYEEEE. V lost 4 bases to trimming and J lost 7 bases; unmatched junction nucleotides: 6. The CDR3 contains 14 residues.

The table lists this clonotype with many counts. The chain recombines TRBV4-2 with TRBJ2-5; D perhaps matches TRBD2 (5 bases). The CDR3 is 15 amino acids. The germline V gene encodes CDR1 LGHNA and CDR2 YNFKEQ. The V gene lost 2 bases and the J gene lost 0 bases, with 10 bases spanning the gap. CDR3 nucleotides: TGTGCCAGCAGCCAACGGGCCGGGGACCAAGAGACCCAGTACTTC. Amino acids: CASSQRAGDQETQYF.

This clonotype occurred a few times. DNA of the CDR3: TGCGCCAGCGGAGGGACCGGGAGGATCGATGAGCAGTTCTTC. Translation gives CASGGTGRIDEQFF. The V and J genes are TRBV10-2 and TRBJ2-1; 7 positions match TRBD2. The length of the CDR3 is 14 residues. Trimming cost V 8 bases and J 8 bases; bases outside gene matches: 12. Germline V CDR1 and CDR2: WSHSY, SAAADI.

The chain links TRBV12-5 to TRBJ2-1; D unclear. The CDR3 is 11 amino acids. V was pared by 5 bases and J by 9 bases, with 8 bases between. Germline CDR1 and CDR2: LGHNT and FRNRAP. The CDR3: CASGQWVEQFF. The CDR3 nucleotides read TGTGCTAGTGGTCAATGGGTTGAGCAGTTCTTC.

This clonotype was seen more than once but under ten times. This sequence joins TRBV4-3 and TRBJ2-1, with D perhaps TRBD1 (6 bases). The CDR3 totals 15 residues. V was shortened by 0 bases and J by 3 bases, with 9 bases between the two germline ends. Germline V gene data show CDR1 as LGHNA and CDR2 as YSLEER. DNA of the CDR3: TGCGCCAGCAGCCAAGAGGACAGAGGCTACAATGAGCAGTTCTTC. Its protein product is CASSQEDRGYNEQFF.

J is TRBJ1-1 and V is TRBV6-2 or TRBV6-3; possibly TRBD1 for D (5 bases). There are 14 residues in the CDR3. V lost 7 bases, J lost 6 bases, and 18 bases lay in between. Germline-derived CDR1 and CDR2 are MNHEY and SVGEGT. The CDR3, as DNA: TGTGCCAGCACTCCCCTGCTGGGGCGCGCTGAAGCTTTCTTT. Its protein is CASTPLLGRAEAFF.

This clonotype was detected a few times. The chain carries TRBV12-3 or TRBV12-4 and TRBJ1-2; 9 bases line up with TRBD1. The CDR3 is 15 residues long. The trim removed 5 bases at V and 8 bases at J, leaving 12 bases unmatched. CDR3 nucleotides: TGTGCCAGCAGTCGCCTGGACAGGGGCGAGGACGGCTACACCTTC. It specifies CASSRLDRGEDGYTF.